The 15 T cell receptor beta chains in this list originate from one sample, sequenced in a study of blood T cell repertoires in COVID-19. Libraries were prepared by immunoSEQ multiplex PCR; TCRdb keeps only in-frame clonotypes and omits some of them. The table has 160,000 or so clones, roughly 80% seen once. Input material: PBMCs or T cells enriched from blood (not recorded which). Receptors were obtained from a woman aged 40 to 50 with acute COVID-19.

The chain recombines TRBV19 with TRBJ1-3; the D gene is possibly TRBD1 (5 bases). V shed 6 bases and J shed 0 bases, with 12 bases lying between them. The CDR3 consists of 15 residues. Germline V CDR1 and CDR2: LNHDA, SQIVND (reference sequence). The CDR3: CASRRQRNSGNTIYF. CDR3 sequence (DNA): TGTGCCAGTAGGAGACAGAGAAACTCTGGAAACACCATATATTTT.

In nucleotides, the CDR3 is TGTGCCAGCAGGGGCATCGGGAATGAAGCTTTCTTT. Its translation is CASRGIGNEAFF. The chain combines TRBV12-3 or TRBV12-4 with TRBJ1-1; D unclear. V dropped 6 bases and J dropped 7 bases, with 12 bases sitting between them. The CDR3 sequence is 12 residues long.

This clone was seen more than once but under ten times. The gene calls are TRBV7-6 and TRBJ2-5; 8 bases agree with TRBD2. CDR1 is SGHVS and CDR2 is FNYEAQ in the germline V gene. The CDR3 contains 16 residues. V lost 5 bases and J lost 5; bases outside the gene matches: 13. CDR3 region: CASSAGVSGTFETQYF. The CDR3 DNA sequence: TGTGCCAGCAGCGCCGGCGTTAGCGGGACATTCGAGACCCAGTACTTC.

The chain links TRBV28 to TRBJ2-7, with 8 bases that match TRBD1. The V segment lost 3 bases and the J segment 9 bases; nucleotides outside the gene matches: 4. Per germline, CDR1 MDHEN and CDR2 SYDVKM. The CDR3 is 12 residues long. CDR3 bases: TGTGCCAGCAGTTTTGGGACAGGCGGGCAGTACGTC. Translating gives CASSFGTGGQYV.

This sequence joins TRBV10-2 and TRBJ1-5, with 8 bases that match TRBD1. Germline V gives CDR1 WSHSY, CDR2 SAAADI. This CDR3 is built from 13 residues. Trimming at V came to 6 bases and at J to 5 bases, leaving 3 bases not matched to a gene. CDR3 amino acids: CASSRGRDQPQHF. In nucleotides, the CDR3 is TGCGCCAGCAGCAGGGGGCGAGATCAGCCCCAGCATTTT.

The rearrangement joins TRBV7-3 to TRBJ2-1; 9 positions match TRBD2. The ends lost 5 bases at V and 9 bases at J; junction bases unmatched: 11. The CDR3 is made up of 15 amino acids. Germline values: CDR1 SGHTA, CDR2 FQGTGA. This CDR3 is CASSPAGGSNGEQFF. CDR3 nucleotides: TGTGCCAGCAGCCCCGCGGGGGGGTCTAACGGTGAGCAGTTCTTC.

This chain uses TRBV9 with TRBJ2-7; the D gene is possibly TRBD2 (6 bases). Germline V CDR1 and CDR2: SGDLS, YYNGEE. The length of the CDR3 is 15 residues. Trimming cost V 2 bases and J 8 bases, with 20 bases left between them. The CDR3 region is CASSVAAGTKGKQYF. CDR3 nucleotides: TGTGCCAGCAGCGTGGCAGCGGGCACGAAGGGTAAGCAGTACTTC. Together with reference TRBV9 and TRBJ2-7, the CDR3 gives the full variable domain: DSGVTQTPKHLITATGQRVTLRCSPRSGDLSVYWYQQSLDQGLQFLIQYYNGEERAKGNILERFSAQQFPDLHSELNLSSLELGDSALYFCASSVAAGTKGKQYFGPGTRLTVT.

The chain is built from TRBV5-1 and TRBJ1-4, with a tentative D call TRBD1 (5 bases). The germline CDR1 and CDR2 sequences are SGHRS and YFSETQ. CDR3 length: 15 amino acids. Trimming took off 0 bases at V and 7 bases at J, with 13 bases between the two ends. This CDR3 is CASSLESGGGEKLFF. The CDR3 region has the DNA TGCGCCAGCAGCTTGGAATCCGGGGGTGGTGAAAAACTGTTTTTT.

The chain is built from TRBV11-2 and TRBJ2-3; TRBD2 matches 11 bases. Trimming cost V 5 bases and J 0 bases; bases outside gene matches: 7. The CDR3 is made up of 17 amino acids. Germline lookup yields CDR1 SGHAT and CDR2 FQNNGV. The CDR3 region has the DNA TGTGCCAGCAGCATCCCGACTAGCGGGGCTAGCACAGATACGCAGTATTTT. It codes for CASSIPTSGASTDTQYF.

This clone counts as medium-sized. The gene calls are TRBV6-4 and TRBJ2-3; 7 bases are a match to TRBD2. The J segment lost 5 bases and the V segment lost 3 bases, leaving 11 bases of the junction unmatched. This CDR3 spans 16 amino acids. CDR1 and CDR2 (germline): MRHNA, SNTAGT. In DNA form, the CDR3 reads TGTGCCAGCAGTGAATCGGTGGGAGGGCCCGTAGATACGCAGTATTTT. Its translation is CASSESVGGPVDTQYF.

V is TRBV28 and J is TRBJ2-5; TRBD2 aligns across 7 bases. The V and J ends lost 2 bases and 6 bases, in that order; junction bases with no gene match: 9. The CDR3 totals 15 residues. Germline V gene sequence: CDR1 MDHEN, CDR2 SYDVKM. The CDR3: CASSLEVGRDKTQYF. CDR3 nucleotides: TGTGCCAGCAGTTTAGAGGTGGGGAGGGATAAGACCCAGTACTTC. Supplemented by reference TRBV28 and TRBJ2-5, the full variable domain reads DVKVTQSSRYLVKRTGEKVFLECVQDMDHENMFWYRQDPGLGLRLIYFSYDVKMKEKGDIPEGYSVSREKKERFSLILESASTNQTSMYLCASSLEVGRDKTQYFGPGTRLLVL.

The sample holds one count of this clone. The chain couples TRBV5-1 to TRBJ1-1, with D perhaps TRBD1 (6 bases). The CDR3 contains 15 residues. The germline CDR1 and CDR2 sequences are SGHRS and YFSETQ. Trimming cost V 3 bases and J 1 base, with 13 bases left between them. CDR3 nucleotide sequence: TGCGCCAGCAGCTCGGTACTACAGGGGAACACTGAAGCTTTCTTT. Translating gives CASSSVLQGNTEAFF.

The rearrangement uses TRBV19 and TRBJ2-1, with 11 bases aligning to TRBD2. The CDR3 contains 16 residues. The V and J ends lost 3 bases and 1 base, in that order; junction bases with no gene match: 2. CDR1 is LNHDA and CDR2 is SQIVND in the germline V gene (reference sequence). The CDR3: CASSISSGGSYNEQFF. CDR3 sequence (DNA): TGTGCCAGTAGTATTTCTAGCGGGGGGTCCTACAATGAGCAGTTCTTC.

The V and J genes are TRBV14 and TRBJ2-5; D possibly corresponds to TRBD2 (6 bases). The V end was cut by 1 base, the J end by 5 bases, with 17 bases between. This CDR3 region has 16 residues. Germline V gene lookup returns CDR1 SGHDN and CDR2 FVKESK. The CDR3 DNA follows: TGTGCCAGCAGCCAAGTCCAGGACTATTGGGGGGAGACCCAGTACTTC. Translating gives CASSQVQDYWGETQYF.

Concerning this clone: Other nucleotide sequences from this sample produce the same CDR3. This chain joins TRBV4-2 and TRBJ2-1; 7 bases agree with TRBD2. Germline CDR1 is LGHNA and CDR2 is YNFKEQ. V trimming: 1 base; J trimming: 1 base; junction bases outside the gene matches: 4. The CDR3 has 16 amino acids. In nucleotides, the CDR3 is TGTGCCAGCAGCCAAGGGGGCGGGGGTTCCTACAATGAGCAGTTCTTC. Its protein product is CASSQGGGGSYNEQFF.